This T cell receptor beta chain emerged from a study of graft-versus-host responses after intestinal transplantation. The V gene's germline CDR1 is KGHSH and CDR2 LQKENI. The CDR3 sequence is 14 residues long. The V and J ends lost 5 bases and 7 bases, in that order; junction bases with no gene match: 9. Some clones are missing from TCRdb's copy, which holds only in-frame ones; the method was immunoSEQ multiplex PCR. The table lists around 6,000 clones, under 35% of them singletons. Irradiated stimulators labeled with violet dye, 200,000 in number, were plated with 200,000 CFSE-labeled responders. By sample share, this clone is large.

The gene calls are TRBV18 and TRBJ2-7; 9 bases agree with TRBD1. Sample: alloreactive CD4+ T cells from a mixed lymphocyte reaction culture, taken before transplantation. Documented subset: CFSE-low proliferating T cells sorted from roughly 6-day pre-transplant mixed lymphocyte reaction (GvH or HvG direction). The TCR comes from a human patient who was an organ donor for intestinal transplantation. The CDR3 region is CASSAGTGLGEQYF. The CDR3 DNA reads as TGTGCCAGCTCAGCCGGGACAGGGTTAGGAGAGCAGTACTTC.